The 7 T cell receptor beta chains given below trace back to one sample, sequenced in a study of shared clonotypes between healthy human individuals. Measured with immunoSEQ multiplex PCR; TCRdb has only the in-frame clones, and not every one. The data show over 2,000,000 clones, with around 93% seen just once and approximately 1.7% held by the top ten. Naive-designated CD8 cells lacked CD45RO, were positively enriched for CCR7, and omitted terminally differentiated effector memory CD45RA+ cells. The sample was naive CD8+ T cells from PBMCs. The receptors were sampled from a young man in good health. Some clones in this sample may be carry-over from other donors' samples.

The chain is built from TRBV5-6 and TRBJ1-3; maybe TRBD1 (5 bases). CDR1 is SGHDT, CDR2 YYEEEE, per germline. The CDR3 sequence is 16 residues long. V gave up 4 bases and J gave up 0 bases, with 14 bases separating them. This chain's CDR3 is CASSGGTRLSGNTIYF. CDR3 coding DNA: TGTGCCAGCAGCGGAGGGACCCGGCTCTCTGGAAACACCATATATTTT.

CDR3 amino acids: CASSPPVGAGEQFF. Here the CDR3 DNA reads TGTGCCAGCTCACCACCGGTGGGGGCGGGGGAGCAGTTCTTC. The J gene is TRBJ2-1, the V gene TRBV18; D assignment may be TRBD1 or TRBD2 (6 bases each). CDR3 length: 14 amino acids. Germline V lookup: CDR1 KGHSH, CDR2 LQKENI. V was cut by 0 bases and J by 10 bases, with 13 bases left in between.

The gene calls are TRBV27 and TRBJ1-1; a weak D match, TRBD1 (6 bases). V dropped 6 bases and J dropped 3 bases, with 17 bases sitting between them. The CDR3 extends over 15 amino acids. Germline V gives CDR1 MNHEY, CDR2 SMNVEV (reference sequence). The CDR3 here is CASSTLGGLDTEAFF. The DNA for the CDR3 is TGTGCCAGCAGCACCCTAGGGGGGCTGGACACTGAAGCTTTCTTT.

This sequence joins TRBV28 and TRBJ2-1; D not resolved. Germline values: CDR1 MDHEN, CDR2 SYDVKM. With 11 bases removed from V and 5 bases from J, the gap between germline ends came to 16 bases. The CDR3 extends over 13 amino acids. For the CDR3, the DNA is TGTGCCGCAAAAAAACGGACCAACAATGAGCAGTTCTTC. This encodes CAAKKRTNNEQFF.

The rearrangement links TRBV5-6 to TRBJ1-3, with D unclear. V gave up 0 bases and J gave up 3 bases, with 7 bases separating them. Germline V lookup: CDR1 SGHDT, CDR2 YYEEEE. The CDR3 length is 14 residues. The CDR3 reads CASSLGDYGNTIYF. As DNA, the CDR3 is TGTGCCAGCAGCTTGGGGGATTATGGAAACACCATATATTTT.

This clone appeared a single time. This CDR3 is CASSAPLAGHYEQYF. The CDR3 bases are TGTGCCAGCAGCGCTCCCCTAGCGGGACACTACGAGCAGTACTTC. The chain carries TRBV5-4 and TRBJ2-7; TRBD2 matches 9 bases. CDR1 is SGHNT, CDR2 YYREEE, per germline (reference sequence). The CDR3 runs to 15 residues. Trimming at V came to 4 bases and at J to 3 bases, leaving 8 bases not matched to a gene.

The chain couples TRBV9 to TRBJ2-1, with 8 bases that match TRBD2. The V segment lost 0 bases and the J segment 6 bases; nucleotides outside the gene matches: 11. This CDR3 is built from 17 residues. The V gene's germline CDR1 is SGDLS and CDR2 YYNGEE. In nucleotides, the CDR3 is TGTGCCAGCAGCGTAGTCAGAGCGGGAGTTAGTATCAATGAGCAGTTCTTC. It codes for CASSVVRAGVSINEQFF.